One sample yielded the 5 T cell receptor beta chains listed below, sequenced in a study of monozygotic twins with inflammatory bowel disease. No DNA is given; TCRdb re-called the 5' RACE reads and lists each CDR3 protein once. The sample table sets out around 380,000 distinct CDR3 sequences. The specimen was blood. The source of these receptors is a human donor with ulcerative colitis or Crohn's disease, or a healthy co-twin of an affected twin (not recorded which).

V usage is TRBV30 and J usage is TRBJ1-2; as DNA is missing, the TRBD1 call by TCRdb cannot be tested. This CDR3 has 14 residues. Per the germline V gene, CDR1 is GTSNPN and CDR2 is SVGIG (reference sequence). CDR3: CAWSPGTGGYGYTF.

This chain joins TRBV6-5 and TRBJ2-5; TCRdb selects TRBD2, and the lack of DNA leaves this call unchecked. Germline CDR1 and CDR2: MNHEY and SVGAGI. The CDR3 sequence is 16 residues long. CDR3 amino acids: CASSYSRLALQETQYF.

The V and J genes are TRBV7-2 and TRBJ2-5; TCRdb outputs TRBD2, but without DNA this stays unchecked. This CDR3 has 15 amino acids. Germline loops: CDR1 SGHTA, CDR2 FQGNSA. This chain's CDR3 is CASSPQTSFTETQYF.

The rearrangement joins TRBV6-1 to TRBJ1-2; the D call of TRBD1 rests on TCRdb alone, since no DNA is present to check it. Germline-derived CDR1 and CDR2 are MNHNS and SASEGT. The CDR3 length is 13 residues. CDR3 protein: CASSEFWGHGYTF.

The chain recombines TRBV12-2 with TRBJ2-5. TRBV12-2 is a recognized pseudogene. The CDR3 has 13 amino acids. The CDR3 is CASRNRRQETQYF.